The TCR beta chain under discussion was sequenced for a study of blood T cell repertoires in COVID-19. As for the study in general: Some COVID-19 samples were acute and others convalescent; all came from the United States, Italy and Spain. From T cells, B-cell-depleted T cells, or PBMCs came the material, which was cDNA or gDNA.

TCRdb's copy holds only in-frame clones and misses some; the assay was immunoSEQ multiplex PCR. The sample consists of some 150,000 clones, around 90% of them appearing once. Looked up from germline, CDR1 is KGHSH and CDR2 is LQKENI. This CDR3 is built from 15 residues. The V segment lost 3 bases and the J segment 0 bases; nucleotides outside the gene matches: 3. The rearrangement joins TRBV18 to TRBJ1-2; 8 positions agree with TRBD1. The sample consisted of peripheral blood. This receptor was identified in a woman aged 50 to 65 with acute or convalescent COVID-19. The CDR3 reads CASSPTGGTNYGYTF. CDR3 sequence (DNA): TGTGCCAGCTCACCCACAGGGGGAACTAACTATGGCTACACCTTC.